The 11 T cell receptor beta chains below all came from one sample that was sequenced in a study of OX40 agonist ivuxolimab in advanced cancers. Profiled with immunoSEQ multiplex PCR; TCRdb holds only in-frame clones, not every one. This sample has about 84,000 clones, with more than 80% found just once. The source was CD4+ or CD8+ T cells sorted from blood, collected in a trial of the OX40 agonist ivuxolimab. Receptors originate from an adult with an advanced solid tumor such as melanoma, head and neck, liver or kidney cancer.

V gene TRBV6-5 combines with J gene TRBJ2-7, with TRBD1 matching over 7 bases. V was pared by 6 bases and J by 3 bases, with 5 bases of the junction left unmatched. The length of the CDR3 is 13 residues. Germline V gene data show CDR1 as MNHEY and CDR2 as SVGAGI. The CDR3 DNA reads TGTGCCAGCAGATCCGACAGGGACTACGAGCAGTACTTC. Translated: CASRSDRDYEQYF.

This sequence joins TRBV5-4 and TRBJ1-1; D is possibly TRBD1 (5 bases). The CDR3 extends over 13 amino acids. Germline V gene sequence: CDR1 SGHNT, CDR2 YYREEE (reference sequence). Trimming cost V 4 bases and J 3 bases, with 10 bases left between them. The CDR3 region is CASSPPGYTEAFF. In DNA, the CDR3 is TGTGCCAGCAGCCCCCCAGGGTACACTGAAGCTTTCTTT. Variable domain in full (rest from reference TRBV5-4 and TRBJ1-1): ETGVTQSPTHLIKTRGQQVTLRCSSQSGHNTVSWYQQALGQGPQFIFQYYREEENGRGNFPPRFSGLQFPNYSSELNVNALELDDSALYLCASSPPGYTEAFFGQGTRLTVV.

The V and J genes are TRBV5-4 and TRBJ1-2; 11 nucleotides agree with TRBD1. The CDR3 runs 14 residues. Germline V gene sequence: CDR1 SGHNT, CDR2 YYREEE (reference sequence). V was clipped by 6 bases and J by 4 bases; unmatched bases: 5. In DNA form, the CDR3 reads TGTGCCAGCATCCTCGGACAGGGGGCCTATGGCTACACCTTC. Translation gives CASILGQGAYGYTF.

The chain carries TRBV7-6 and TRBJ2-3; 14 bases fit TRBD2. Germline V lookup: CDR1 SGHVS, CDR2 FNYEAQ. V was clipped by 0 bases and J by 8 bases; unmatched bases: 10. The CDR3 is 18 residues long. CDR3 in amino acids: CASSLAPSTSGGVGTQYF. DNA for the CDR3: TGTGCCAGCAGCTTAGCGCCCTCGACTAGCGGGGGGGTTGGTACGCAGTATTTT.

The chain combines TRBV6-5 with TRBJ2-3; D call uncertain. V was cut by 0 bases and J by 4 bases, with 11 bases left in between. The CDR3 loop spans 15 amino acids. From germline, CDR1 is MNHEY and CDR2 SVGAGI. The CDR3 reads CASSYSADLPDTQYF. The CDR3 DNA sequence: TGTGCCAGCAGTTACTCGGCCGATCTCCCAGATACGCAGTATTTT.

This chain joins TRBV19 and TRBJ2-1; perhaps D is TRBD1 or TRBD2 (5 bases each). CDR3 length: 19 residues. V was shortened by 4 bases and J by 2 bases, with 24 bases between the two germline ends. The germline CDR1 and CDR2 sequences are LNHDA and SQIVND (reference sequence). CDR3 amino acids: CASSTSGASAARPYNEQFF. The CDR3 region has the DNA TGTGCCAGTAGTACTTCCGGGGCCTCTGCTGCTAGGCCCTACAATGAGCAGTTCTTC.

The chain joins TRBV27 to TRBJ2-1, with 9 bases that match TRBD2. After removal of 2 bases from V and 5 bases from J, the junction contained 4 bases not matched to a gene. Per germline, CDR1 MNHEY and CDR2 SMNVEV (reference sequence). CDR3 length equals 15 residues. The CDR3 DNA follows: TGTGCCAGCAGTTTAAGTCTAGCGGGGAACAATGAGCAGTTCTTC. Translation: CASSLSLAGNNEQFF.

The J gene is TRBJ1-2, the V gene TRBV5-1; TRBD1 matches at 8 bases. V shed 3 bases and J 2 bases; nucleotides not matched to a gene: 3. This CDR3 has 14 amino acids. The germline V gene has CDR1 SGHRS and CDR2 YFSETQ. Here the CDR3 reads CASSSGQENYGYTF. The CDR3 coding sequence is TGCGCCAGCAGCTCGGGACAGGAGAACTATGGCTACACCTTC. Full variable domain (outside the CDR3, taken from reference TRBV5-1 and TRBJ1-2): KAGVTQTPRYLIKTRGQQVTLSCSPISGHRSVSWYQQTPGQGLQFLFEYFSETQRNKGNFPGRFSGRQFSNSRSEMNVSTLELGDSALYLCASSSGQENYGYTFGSGTRLTVV.

The chain employs TRBV30 and TRBJ2-3; TRBD2 aligns across 11 bases. V dropped 3 bases and J dropped 6; count of bases not matched to a gene: 5. Looked up from germline, CDR1 is GTSNPN and CDR2 is SVGIG (reference sequence). This CDR3 is built from 14 residues. The CDR3 spells CAWRPSGGSDTQYF. The CDR3 DNA reads TGTGCCTGGAGGCCTAGCGGGGGGTCGGATACGCAGTATTTT. Looking up the rest from reference TRBV30 and TRBJ2-3 gives the full variable domain: SQTIHQWPATLVQPVGSPLSLECTVEGTSNPNLYWYRQAAGRGLQLLFYSVGIGQISSEVPQNLSASRPQDRQFILSSKKLLLSDSGFYLCAWRPSGGSDTQYFGPGTRLTVL.

This chain joins TRBV18 and TRBJ2-1; possible D gene TRBD1, 6 bases. Per germline, CDR1 KGHSH and CDR2 LQKENI. V lost 4 bases and J 10 bases, leaving 11 bases between the germline ends. The CDR3 is 12 amino acids. The CDR3, as DNA: TGTGCCAGCTCACGACAGGAAGAAGAGCAGTTCTTC. Amino acid sequence: CASSRQEEEQFF.

The rearrangement joins TRBV5-5 to TRBJ1-2, with D unclear. The CDR3 loop spans 14 amino acids. V dropped 2 bases and J dropped 3 bases, with 11 bases sitting between them. CDR1 is SGHKS and CDR2 is YYEKEE in the germline V gene (reference sequence). The CDR3 bases are TGTGCCAGCAGCTTTGTCAAGGGTGACTATGGCTACACCTTC. Protein product: CASSFVKGDYGYTF.